The following is a T cell receptor (beta chain) sequence with its context. Its antigen is currently unknown. The study ran its PCR with 60 Vbeta and 13 Jbeta primers. TCRdb's table, derived via immunoSEQ multiplex PCR, lists solely in-frame clones and lacks some. Seen here are 85,000 to 130,000 clones, 75% to 85% observed once, and the top ten hold just under 4%. This specimen comes from a study of cytomegalovirus exposure and HLA in healthy donors. Study results and limitations: Later analysis identified 16,951 TCR beta sequences associated with HLA alleles, using a false discovery rate threshold of 0.05. Further analysis was carried out later, and it showed several of the most significant clusters appearing linked to common viral pathogens. A later analysis revealed that TCR association rates differed between HLA loci, peaking at DRB1 and bottoming out at HLA-C. In an earlier analysis, productive rearrangement rates for most beta V segments clustered near 87% or 30%.

This CDR3 has 14 residues. Germline V gene lookup returns CDR1 SQVTM and CDR2 ANQGSEA. V dropped 6 bases and J dropped 4 bases, with 15 bases sitting between them. V is TRBV29-1 and J is TRBJ1-4; possibly TRBD1 for D (5 bases). The sequencing sample was made of PBMCs. The origin of this receptor is a woman in her 50s in good health and CMV-seropositive. CDR3 sequence reads: CSVASGPGNEKLFF. In DNA form, the CDR3 reads TGCAGCGTAGCCTCAGGGCCGGGTAATGAAAAACTGTTTTTT.